This entry is about one TCR beta chain. The protocol was immunoSEQ multiplex PCR, while the TCRdb copy is restricted to in-frame clones and leaves out a portion. This sample carries roughly 130,000 clones, 87% of them seen once, and the ten largest clones take approximately 1.5%. CDR3 length: 18 residues. V shed 2 bases, J shed 3 bases, and the junction held 15 bases outside the gene matches. CDR1 is MDHEN, CDR2 SYDVKM, per germline. This specimen comes from a study of T cell responses to AZD1222 COVID-19 vaccine. The chain recombines TRBV28 with TRBJ2-5, with TRBD1 matching 7 bases. This receptor was obtained from an adult in good health. The source material was peripheral blood, sampled on day 0 of AZD1222 vaccination. The chain's CDR3 is CASSLIFVVDRAKETQYF. The CDR3 DNA sequence: TGTGCCAGCAGTTTAATTTTCGTTGTTGACAGGGCAAAAGAGACCCAGTACTTC.